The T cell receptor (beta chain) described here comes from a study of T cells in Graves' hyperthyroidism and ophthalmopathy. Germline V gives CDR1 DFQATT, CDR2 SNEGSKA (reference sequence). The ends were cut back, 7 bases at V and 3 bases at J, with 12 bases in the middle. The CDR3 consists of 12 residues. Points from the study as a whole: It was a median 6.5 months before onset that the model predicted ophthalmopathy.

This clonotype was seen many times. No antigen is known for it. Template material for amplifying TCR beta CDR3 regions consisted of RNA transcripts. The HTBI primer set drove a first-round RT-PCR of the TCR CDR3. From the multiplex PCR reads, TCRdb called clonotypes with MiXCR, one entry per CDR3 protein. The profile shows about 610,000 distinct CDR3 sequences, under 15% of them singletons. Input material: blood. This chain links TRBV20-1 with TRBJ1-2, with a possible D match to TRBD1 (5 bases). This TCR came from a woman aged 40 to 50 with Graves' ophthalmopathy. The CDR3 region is CSGTRGDYGYTF. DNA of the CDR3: TGCAGTGGGACACGGGGCGACTATGGCTACACCTTC.